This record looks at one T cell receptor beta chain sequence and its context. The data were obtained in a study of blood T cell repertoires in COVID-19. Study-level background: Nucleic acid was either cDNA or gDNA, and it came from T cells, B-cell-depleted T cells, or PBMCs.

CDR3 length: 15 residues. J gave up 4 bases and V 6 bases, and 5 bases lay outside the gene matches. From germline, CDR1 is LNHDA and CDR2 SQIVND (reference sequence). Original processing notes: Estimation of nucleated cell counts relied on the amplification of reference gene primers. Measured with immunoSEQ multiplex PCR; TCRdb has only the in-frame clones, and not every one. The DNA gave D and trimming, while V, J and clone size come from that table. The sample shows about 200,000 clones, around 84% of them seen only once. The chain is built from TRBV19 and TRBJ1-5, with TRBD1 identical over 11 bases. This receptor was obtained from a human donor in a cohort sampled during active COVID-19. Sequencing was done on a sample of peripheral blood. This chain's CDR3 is CASSIRDRGNQPQHF. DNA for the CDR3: TGTGCCAGTAGCATCCGGGACAGGGGGAATCAGCCCCAGCATTTT.